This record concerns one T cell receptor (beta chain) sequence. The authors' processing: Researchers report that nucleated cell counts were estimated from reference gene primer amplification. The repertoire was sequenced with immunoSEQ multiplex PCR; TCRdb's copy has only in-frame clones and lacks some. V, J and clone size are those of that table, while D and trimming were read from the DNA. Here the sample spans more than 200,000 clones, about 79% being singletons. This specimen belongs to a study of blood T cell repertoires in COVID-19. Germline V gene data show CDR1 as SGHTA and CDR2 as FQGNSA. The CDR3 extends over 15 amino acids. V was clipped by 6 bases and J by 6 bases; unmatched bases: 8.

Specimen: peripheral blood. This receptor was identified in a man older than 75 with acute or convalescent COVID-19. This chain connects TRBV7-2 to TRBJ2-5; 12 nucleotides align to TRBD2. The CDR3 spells CASRQTSGSYKTQYF. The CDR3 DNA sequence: TGTGCCAGCAGGCAGACTAGCGGGAGTTACAAGACCCAGTACTTC.